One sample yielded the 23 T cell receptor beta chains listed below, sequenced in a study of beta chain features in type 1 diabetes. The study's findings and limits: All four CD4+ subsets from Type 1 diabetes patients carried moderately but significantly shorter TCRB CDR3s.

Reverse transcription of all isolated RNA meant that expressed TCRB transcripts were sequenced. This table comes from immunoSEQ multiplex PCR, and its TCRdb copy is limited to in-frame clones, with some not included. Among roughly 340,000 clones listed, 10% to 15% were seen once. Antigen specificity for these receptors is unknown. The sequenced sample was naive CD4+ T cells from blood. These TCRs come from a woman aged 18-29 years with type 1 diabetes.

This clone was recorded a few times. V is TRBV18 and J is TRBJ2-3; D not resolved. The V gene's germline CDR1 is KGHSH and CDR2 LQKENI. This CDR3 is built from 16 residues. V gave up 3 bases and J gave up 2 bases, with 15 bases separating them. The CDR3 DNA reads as TGTGCCAGCTCACCTCGGTCCCAGGCGCCCACAGATACGCAGTATTTT. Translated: CASSPRSQAPTDTQYF.

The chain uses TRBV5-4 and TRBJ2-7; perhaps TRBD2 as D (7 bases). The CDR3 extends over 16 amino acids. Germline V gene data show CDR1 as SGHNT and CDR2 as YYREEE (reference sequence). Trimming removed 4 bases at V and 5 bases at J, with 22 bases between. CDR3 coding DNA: TGTGCCAGCAGCACCCGGGCATCCAGAGGGGGGGACGAGCAGTACTTC. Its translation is CASSTRASRGGDEQYF.

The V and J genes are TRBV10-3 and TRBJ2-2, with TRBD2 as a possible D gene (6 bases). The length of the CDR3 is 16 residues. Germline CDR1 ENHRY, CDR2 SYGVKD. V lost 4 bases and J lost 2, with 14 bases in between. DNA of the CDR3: TGTGCCATCAGTGGGGTAGCGGCCGGAAACACCGGGGAGCTGTTTTTT. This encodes CAISGVAAGNTGELFF.

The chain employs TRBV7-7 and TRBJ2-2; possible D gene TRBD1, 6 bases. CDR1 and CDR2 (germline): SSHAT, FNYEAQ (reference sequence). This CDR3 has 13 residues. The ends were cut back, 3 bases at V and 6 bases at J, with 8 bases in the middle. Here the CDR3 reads CASSFQGSGELFF. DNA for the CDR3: TGTGCCAGCAGCTTTCAGGGGTCCGGGGAGCTGTTTTTT.

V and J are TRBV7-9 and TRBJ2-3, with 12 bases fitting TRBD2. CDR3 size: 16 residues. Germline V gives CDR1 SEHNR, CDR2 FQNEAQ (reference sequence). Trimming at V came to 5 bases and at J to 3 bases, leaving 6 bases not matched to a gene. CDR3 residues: CASSVLAGGATDTQYF. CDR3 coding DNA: TGTGCCAGCAGCGTACTAGCGGGGGGCGCGACAGATACGCAGTATTTT.

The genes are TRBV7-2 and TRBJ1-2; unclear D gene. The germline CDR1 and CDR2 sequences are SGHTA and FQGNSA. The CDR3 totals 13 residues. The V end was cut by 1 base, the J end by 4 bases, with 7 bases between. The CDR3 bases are TGTGCCAGCAGCTTAGAGCAAGTCTATGGCTACACCTTC. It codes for CASSLEQVYGYTF.

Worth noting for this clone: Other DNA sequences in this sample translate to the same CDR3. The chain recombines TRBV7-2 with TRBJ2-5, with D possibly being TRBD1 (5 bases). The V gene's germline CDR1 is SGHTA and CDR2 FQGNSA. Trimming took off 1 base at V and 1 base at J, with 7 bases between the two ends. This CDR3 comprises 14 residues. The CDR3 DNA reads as TGTGCCAGCAGCTTAGGGGGCTCCCAAGAGACCCAGTACTTC. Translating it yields CASSLGGSQETQYF. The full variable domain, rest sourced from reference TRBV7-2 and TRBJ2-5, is GAGVSQSPSNKVTEKGKDVELRCDPISGHTALYWYRQSLGQGLEFLIYFQGNSAPDKSGLPSDRFSAERTGGSVSTLTIQRTQQEDSAVYLCASSLGGSQETQYFGPGTRLLVL.

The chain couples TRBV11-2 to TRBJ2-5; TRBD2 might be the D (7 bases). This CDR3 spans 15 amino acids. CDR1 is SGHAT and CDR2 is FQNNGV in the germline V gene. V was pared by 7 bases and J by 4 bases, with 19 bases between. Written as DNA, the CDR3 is TGTGCCAGCACCTTCGAGGGGGGGATGCGAGAGACCCAGTACTTC. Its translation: CASTFEGGMRETQYF. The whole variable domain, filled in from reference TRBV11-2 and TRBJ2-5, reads EAGVAQSPRYKIIEKRQSVAFWCNPISGHATLYWYQQILGQGPKLLIQFQNNGVVDDSQLPKDRFSAERLKGVDSTLKIQPAKLEDSAVYLCASTFEGGMRETQYFGPGTRLLVL.

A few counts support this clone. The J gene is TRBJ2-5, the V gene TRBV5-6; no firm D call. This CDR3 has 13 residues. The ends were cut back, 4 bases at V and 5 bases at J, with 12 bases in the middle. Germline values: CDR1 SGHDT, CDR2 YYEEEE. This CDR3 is CASSTSGRETQYF. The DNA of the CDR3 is TGTGCCAGCAGCACGTCGGGTAGGGAGACCCAGTACTTC. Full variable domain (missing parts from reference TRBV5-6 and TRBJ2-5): DAGVTQSPTHLIKTRGQQVTLRCSPKSGHDTVSWYQQALGQGPQFIFQYYEEEERQRGNFPDRFSGHQFPNYSSELNVNALLLGDSALYLCASSTSGRETQYFGPGTRLLVL.

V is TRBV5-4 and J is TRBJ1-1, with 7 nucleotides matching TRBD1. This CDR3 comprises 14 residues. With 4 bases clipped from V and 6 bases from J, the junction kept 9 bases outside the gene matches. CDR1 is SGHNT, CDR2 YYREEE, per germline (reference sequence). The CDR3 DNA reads TGTGCCAGCAGCGGCAGGGGGAACGGAGCTGAAGCTTTCTTT. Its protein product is CASSGRGNGAEAFF. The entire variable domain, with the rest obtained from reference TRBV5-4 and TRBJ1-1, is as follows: ETGVTQSPTHLIKTRGQQVTLRCSSQSGHNTVSWYQQALGQGPQFIFQYYREEENGRGNFPPRFSGLQFPNYSSELNVNALELDDSALYLCASSGRGNGAEAFFGQGTRLTVV.

CDR3 sequence (DNA): TGTGCCACCAGCGGGACACCGGCTTTCTTT. Residues: CATSGTPAFF. The rearrangement uses TRBV28 and TRBJ1-1; D may be TRBD1 (6 bases). The CDR3 is made up of 10 amino acids. Germline lookup yields CDR1 MDHEN and CDR2 SYDVKM. V lost 10 bases and J lost 11, with 14 bases in between.

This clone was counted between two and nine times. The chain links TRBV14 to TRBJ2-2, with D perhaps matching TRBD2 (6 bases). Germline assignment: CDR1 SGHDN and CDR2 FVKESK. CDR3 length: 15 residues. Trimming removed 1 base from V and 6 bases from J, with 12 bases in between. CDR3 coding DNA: TGTGCCAGCAGCCAAGTTCCCTCGGGGGCCGGGGAGCTGTTTTTT. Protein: CASSQVPSGAGELFF.

The CDR3 DNA is TGTGCCAGCAGTGTCGATACGGGCACTGAAGCTTTCTTT. This translates into CASSVDTGTEAFF. The chain couples TRBV2 to TRBJ1-1; D is undetermined. The V end lost 4 bases, the J end lost 4 bases, and 10 bases lay between the germline ends. The CDR3 runs to 13 residues. The germline CDR1 and CDR2 sequences are SNHLY and FYNNEI.

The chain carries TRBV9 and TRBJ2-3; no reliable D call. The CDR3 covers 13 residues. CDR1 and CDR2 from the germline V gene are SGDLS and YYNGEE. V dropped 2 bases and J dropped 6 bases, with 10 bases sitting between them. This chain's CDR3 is CASSVSSPDTQYF. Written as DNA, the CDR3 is TGTGCCAGCAGCGTGAGTAGTCCCGATACGCAGTATTTT.

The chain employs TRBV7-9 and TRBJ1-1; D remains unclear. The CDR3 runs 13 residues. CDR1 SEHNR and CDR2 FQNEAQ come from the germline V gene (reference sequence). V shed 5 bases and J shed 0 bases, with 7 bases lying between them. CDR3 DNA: TGTGCCAGCAGCGCGGGTCTGAACACTGAAGCTTTCTTT. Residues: CASSAGLNTEAFF. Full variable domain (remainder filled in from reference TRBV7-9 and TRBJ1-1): DTGVSQNPRHKITKRGQNVTFRCDPISEHNRLYWYRQTLGQGPEFLTYFQNEAQLEKSRLLSDRFSAERPKGSFSTLEIQRTEQGDSAMYLCASSAGLNTEAFFGQGTRLTVV.

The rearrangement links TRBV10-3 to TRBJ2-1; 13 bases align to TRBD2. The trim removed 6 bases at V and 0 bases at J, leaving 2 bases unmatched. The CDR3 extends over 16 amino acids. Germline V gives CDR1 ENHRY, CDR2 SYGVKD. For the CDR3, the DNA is TGTGCCATCAGGGGGACTAGCGGGGTCTCCTACAATGAGCAGTTCTTC. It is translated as CAIRGTSGVSYNEQFF.

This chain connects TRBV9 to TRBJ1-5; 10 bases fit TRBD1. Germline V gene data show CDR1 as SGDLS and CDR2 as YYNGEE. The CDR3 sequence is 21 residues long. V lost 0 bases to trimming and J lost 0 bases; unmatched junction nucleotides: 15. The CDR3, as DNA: TGTGCCAGCAGCGTAGAGTGGTACGGGACAGGGGACCGATATAGCAATCAGCCCCAGCATTTT. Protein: CASSVEWYGTGDRYSNQPQHF.

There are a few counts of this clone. CDR3 DNA sequence: TGTGCCAGCAGCCCAGGCGGCAGGGGGGACTTTGAGCAGTACTTC. This gives the protein CASSPGGRGDFEQYF. This chain connects TRBV7-2 to TRBJ2-7, with D perhaps matching TRBD1 (7 bases). In germline, CDR1 is SGHTA, CDR2 FQGNSA. This CDR3 contains 15 residues. Trimming left V 5 bases short and J 7 bases short, with 21 bases between.

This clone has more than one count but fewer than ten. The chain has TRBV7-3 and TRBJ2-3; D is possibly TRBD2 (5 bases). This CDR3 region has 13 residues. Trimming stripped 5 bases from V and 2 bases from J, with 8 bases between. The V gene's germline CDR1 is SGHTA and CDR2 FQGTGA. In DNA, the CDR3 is TGTGCCAGCAGCATTGACTACACAGATACGCAGTATTTT. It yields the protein CASSIDYTDTQYF. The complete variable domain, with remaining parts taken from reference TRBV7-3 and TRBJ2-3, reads GAGVSQTPSNKVTEKGKYVELRCDPISGHTALYWYRQSLGQGPEFLIYFQGTGAADDSGLPNDRFFAVRPEGSVSTLKIQRTERGDSAVYLCASSIDYTDTQYFGPGTRLTVL.

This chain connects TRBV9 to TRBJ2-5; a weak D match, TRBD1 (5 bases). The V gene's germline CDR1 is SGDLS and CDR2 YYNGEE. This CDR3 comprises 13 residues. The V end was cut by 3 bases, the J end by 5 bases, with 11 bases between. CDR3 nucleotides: TGTGCCAGCAGCGCCGACAGATGGGAGACCCAGTACTTC. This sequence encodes CASSADRWETQYF.

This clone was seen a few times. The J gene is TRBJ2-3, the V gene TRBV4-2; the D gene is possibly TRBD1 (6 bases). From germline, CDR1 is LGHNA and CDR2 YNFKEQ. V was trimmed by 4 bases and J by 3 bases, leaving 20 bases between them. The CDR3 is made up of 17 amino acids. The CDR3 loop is CASSPLGAGASTDTQYF. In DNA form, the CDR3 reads TGTGCCAGCAGCCCCCTGGGAGCAGGGGCCTCTACAGATACGCAGTATTTT.

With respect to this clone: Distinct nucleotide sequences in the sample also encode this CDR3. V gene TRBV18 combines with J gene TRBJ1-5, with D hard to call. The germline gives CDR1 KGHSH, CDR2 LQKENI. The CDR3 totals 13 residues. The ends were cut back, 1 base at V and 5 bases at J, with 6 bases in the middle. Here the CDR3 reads CASSPRSDQPQHF. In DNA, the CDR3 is TGTGCCAGCTCACCACGCTCGGATCAGCCCCAGCATTTT.

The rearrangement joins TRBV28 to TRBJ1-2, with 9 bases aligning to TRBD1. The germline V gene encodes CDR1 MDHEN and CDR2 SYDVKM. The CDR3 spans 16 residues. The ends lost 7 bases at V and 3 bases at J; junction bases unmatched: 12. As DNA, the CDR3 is TGTGCCAGCAAGCCGGGACAGGGACTTTATTACTATGGCTACACCTTC. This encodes CASKPGQGLYYYGYTF.